The 29 T cell receptor beta chains below come from one sample, sequenced in a study of T cells in localized non-small cell lung cancer (dated by TCRdb to the early 2020s). The library relied on the immunoSEQ multiplex PCR assay. TCRdb retrieved this table from immuneACCESS and kept in-frame rearrangements only. Not all clones are present; in checked studies, unresolved V genes account for under half, and no reason is known for the remainder. The sample yields 45,000 to 70,000 clones; about nine tenths were counted once. Clones ranked in the top ten supply 5.2% of the sample. This specimen consisted of peripheral blood, obtained before any cancer treatment. Receptors were obtained from a woman aged 40-75 years with stage I lung adenocarcinoma.

The chain uses TRBV2 and TRBJ2-2; D is ambiguous. Germline V gives CDR1 SNHLY, CDR2 FYNNEI. This CDR3 is 12 amino acids long. V was trimmed by 9 bases and J by 0 bases, leaving 5 bases between them. The CDR3 loop is CARRANTGELFF. The CDR3 DNA reads as TGTGCCAGGAGAGCGAACACCGGGGAGCTGTTTTTT.

The chain recombines TRBV5-6 with TRBJ2-3, with 8 bases aligning to TRBD1. The CDR3 runs to 14 residues. Per germline, CDR1 SGHDT and CDR2 YYEEEE. With 4 bases clipped from V and 4 bases from J, the junction kept 5 bases outside the gene matches. This CDR3 reads CASSITDRADTQYF. The DNA of the CDR3 is TGTGCCAGCAGCATAACGGACAGGGCAGATACGCAGTATTTT.

The V gene is TRBV6-1, the J gene TRBJ2-7, with D tentatively TRBD1 or TRBD2 (6 bases each). V dropped 5 bases and J dropped 4 bases, with 12 bases sitting between them. Germline V lookup: CDR1 MNHNS, CDR2 SASEGT. CDR3 length equals 13 residues. CDR3 protein: CASSRGASYEQYF. Written as DNA, the CDR3 is TGTGCCAGCAGTAGGGGGGCGTCTTACGAGCAGTACTTC.

V gene TRBV6-5 combines with J gene TRBJ1-5; 8 nucleotides match TRBD1. The CDR3 runs to 14 residues. The germline CDR1 and CDR2 sequences are MNHEY and SVGAGI. The V gene end was trimmed by 6 bases and the J gene end by 3 bases; junction bases not matched to a gene: 4. CDR3 residues: CASSGGQANQPQHF. CDR3 sequence (DNA): TGTGCCAGCAGCGGGGGACAGGCCAATCAGCCCCAGCATTTT.

The V and J genes are TRBV5-8 and TRBJ2-1; 7 bases fit TRBD2. The CDR3 covers 15 residues. Germline loops: CDR1 SGHTS, CDR2 YDEGEE. V lost 3 bases and J lost 5; bases outside the gene matches: 8. The CDR3, as DNA: TGTGCCAGCAGCTGGGGGGGGAGTTCGGACAATGAGCAGTTCTTC. This codes for CASSWGGSSDNEQFF.

J is TRBJ2-3 and V is TRBV15, with D possibly matching TRBD1 (6 bases). The CDR3 contains 15 residues. V lost 3 bases, J lost 4 bases, and 14 bases lay in between. CDR1 and CDR2 (germline): LNHNV, YYDKDF (reference sequence). The CDR3 sequence is CATSSKAGVADTQYF. CDR3 DNA sequence: TGTGCCACCAGCAGTAAGGCAGGGGTTGCAGATACGCAGTATTTT.

This chain connects TRBV6-5 to TRBJ1-2, with D possibly being TRBD1 (6 bases). This CDR3 comprises 15 residues. The germline CDR1 and CDR2 sequences are MNHEY and SVGAGI. V lost 5 bases and J 5 bases, leaving 18 bases between the germline ends. The CDR3 DNA reads TGTGCCAGCAGTATTCGACAGGCTGACACTTATGGCTACACCTTC. It yields the protein CASSIRQADTYGYTF.

The rearrangement links TRBV9 to TRBJ1-3, with a weak D call TRBD1 (5 bases). Germline V gives CDR1 SGDLS, CDR2 YYNGEE. Trimming took off 4 bases at V and 0 bases at J, with 14 bases between the two ends. The CDR3 covers 16 residues. The CDR3, as DNA: TGTGCCAGCAGCCCCCGCGCGGGGCTCTCTGGAAACACCATATATTTT. Translated, it gives CASSPRAGLSGNTIYF.

This clone was recorded a few times. V is TRBV28 and J is TRBJ2-3, with 14 bases that match TRBD2. Germline V gene sequence: CDR1 MDHEN, CDR2 SYDVKM. Germline trimming cut 6 bases from V and 7 bases from J; bases unmatched to any gene: 12. The CDR3 consists of 17 residues. CDR3 DNA sequence: TGTGCCAGCAGCCGCCCGACTAGCGGGGGGGCCGTATATACGCAGTATTTT. This codes for CASSRPTSGGAVYTQYF.

V gene TRBV2 combines with J gene TRBJ1-2; TRBD1 matches at 7 bases. Per the germline V gene, CDR1 is SNHLY and CDR2 is FYNNEI. V lost 5 bases and J lost 2; bases outside the gene matches: 5. The CDR3 covers 14 residues. The chain's CDR3 is CASSSRGQNYGYTF. CDR3 sequence (DNA): TGTGCCAGCAGTTCAAGGGGACAGAACTATGGCTACACCTTC.

The CDR3, as DNA: TGCGCCAGCAACGCAGGGGCGAATGAAAAACTGTTTTTT. Its translation is CASNAGANEKLFF. This chain joins TRBV10-2 and TRBJ1-4; D is possibly TRBD1 (6 bases). Germline lookup yields CDR1 WSHSY and CDR2 SAAADI. The CDR3 is made up of 13 amino acids. Trimming took 7 bases from V and 5 from J, leaving 11 bases between them.

This chain uses TRBV5-8 with TRBJ1-1, with a tentative D call TRBD1 (5 bases). V lost 6 bases, J lost 5 bases, and 20 bases lay in between. Germline V gene lookup returns CDR1 SGHTS and CDR2 YDEGEE. There are 15 residues in the CDR3. DNA for the CDR3: TGTGCCAGCAACCGCGTCGCAGGGAAGGGAACTGAAGCTTTCTTT. Translation: CASNRVAGKGTEAFF.

The chain joins TRBV6-6 to TRBJ1-1; no reliable D call. Trimming left V 6 bases short and J 4 bases short, with 12 bases between. Per germline, CDR1 MNHNY and CDR2 SVGAGI (reference sequence). CDR3 length: 13 residues. This CDR3 is CASSLAWGTEAFF. The CDR3 bases are TGTGCCAGCAGCCTGGCGTGGGGCACTGAAGCTTTCTTT.

The count of this clone is one. The gene calls are TRBV7-9 and TRBJ2-5; D unclear. The germline V gene has CDR1 SEHNR and CDR2 FQNEAQ (reference sequence). This CDR3 contains 13 residues. V was clipped by 5 bases and J by 5 bases, with 12 bases between them. The chain's CDR3 is CASSRPGSETQYF. Here the CDR3 DNA reads TGTGCCAGCAGCCGGCCGGGCTCCGAGACCCAGTACTTC.

This clone was counted a single time. The chain uses TRBV6-6 and TRBJ2-5; D possibly corresponds to TRBD1 (7 bases). Germline lookup yields CDR1 MNHNY and CDR2 SVGAGI (reference sequence). There are 13 residues in the CDR3. Trimming removed 6 bases from V and 7 bases from J, with 15 bases in between. The DNA for the CDR3 is TGTGCCAGCAGCCATAGGCAGGGGGGGACCCAGTACTTC. Its translation is CASSHRQGGTQYF.

V gene TRBV2 combines with J gene TRBJ2-2; TRBD2 agrees at 7 bases. The junction had 7 bases not matched to a gene; V was cut back by 4 bases and J by 2 bases. CDR3 length equals 16 residues. Germline values: CDR1 SNHLY, CDR2 FYNNEI. CDR3 sequence (DNA): TGTGCCAGCAGTGCCCTCCCTAGCGGCAACACCGGGGAGCTGTTTTTT. This gives the protein CASSALPSGNTGELFF.

This chain joins TRBV19 and TRBJ2-4; D uncertain. Trimming pared 6 bases from V and 9 bases from J, leaving 15 bases between. This CDR3 region has 13 residues. Per the germline V gene, CDR1 is LNHDA and CDR2 is SQIVND (reference sequence). The CDR3 loop reads CASRAGPLGIQYF. As DNA, the CDR3 is TGTGCCAGTAGGGCCGGGCCCCTCGGCATTCAGTACTTC.

The chain recombines TRBV27 with TRBJ1-1, with D unclear. The CDR3 consists of 13 residues. V lost 6 bases, J lost 1 base, and 9 bases lay in between. Looked up from germline, CDR1 is MNHEY and CDR2 is SMNVEV (reference sequence). The CDR3 nucleotides are TGTGCCAGCAGCTCCCGGAGGAACACTGAAGCTTTCTTT. It codes for CASSSRRNTEAFF.

This rearrangement joins TRBV9 to TRBJ2-1; 10 nucleotides agree with TRBD1. CDR1 and CDR2 from the germline V gene are SGDLS and YYNGEE. This CDR3 is built from 14 residues. V was pared by 6 bases and J by 8 bases, with 8 bases of the junction left unmatched. In DNA form, the CDR3 reads TGTGCCAGCACCCCGACAGGGGGCGTTGATGAGCAGTTCTTC. Its translation: CASTPTGGVDEQFF.

This clone has just one count. V and J are TRBV5-1 and TRBJ2-2; TRBD2 aligns across 7 bases. CDR1 SGHRS and CDR2 YFSETQ come from the germline V gene. The J segment lost 3 bases and the V segment lost 4 bases, leaving 3 bases of the junction unmatched. The CDR3 length is 14 residues. The DNA of the CDR3 is TGCGCCAGCAGCCCACTAGCGTACACCGGGGAGCTGTTTTTT. Translated: CASSPLAYTGELFF.

This rearrangement joins TRBV6-6 to TRBJ1-4, with D possibly matching TRBD1 (5 bases). V lost 6 bases to trimming and J lost 11 bases, with 13 bases between them. Per germline, CDR1 MNHNY and CDR2 SVGAGI (reference sequence). This CDR3 contains 12 residues. The CDR3 spells CASREQEAKLFF. DNA for the CDR3: TGTGCCAGCAGGGAACAGGAGGCTAAACTGTTTTTT.

This chain connects TRBV9 to TRBJ2-1, with TRBD2 as a possible D gene (5 bases). V was shortened by 0 bases and J by 9 bases, with 7 bases between the two germline ends. Germline-derived CDR1 and CDR2 are SGDLS and YYNGEE. The CDR3 length is 12 residues. This CDR3 is CASSVGSGEQFF. DNA of the CDR3: TGTGCCAGCAGCGTAGGAAGCGGTGAGCAGTTCTTC.

This clone was seen only once. The V and J genes are TRBV7-2 and TRBJ2-1, with D maybe TRBD2 (6 bases). The V gene lost 5 bases and the J gene lost 2 bases, with 16 bases spanning the gap. The V gene's germline CDR1 is SGHTA and CDR2 FQGNSA. The CDR3 is 16 amino acids. The CDR3 sequence: CASSLVGGATYNEQFF. The DNA of the CDR3 is TGTGCCAGCAGCCTGGTAGGAGGGGCTACCTACAATGAGCAGTTCTTC.

The chain is built from TRBV2 and TRBJ1-1; tentative D call: TRBD1 (5 bases). Between the trimmed V and J ends, which lost 1 base and 8 bases, there was a span of 5 bases. Germline values: CDR1 SNHLY, CDR2 FYNNEI. The CDR3 runs 11 residues. DNA for the CDR3: TGTGCCAGCAGTGAAGGGGGGGAAGCTTTCTTT. Encoded protein: CASSEGGEAFF.

The chain links TRBV19 to TRBJ1-1; the D is unclear. The germline V gene encodes CDR1 LNHDA and CDR2 SQIVND (reference sequence). The germline V and J ends were trimmed by 7 bases and 0 bases, with 15 bases remaining between them. The CDR3 covers 15 residues. This CDR3 is CASTYRGRMNTEAFF. CDR3 sequence (DNA): TGTGCCAGTACCTACAGAGGTCGGATGAACACTGAAGCTTTCTTT.

The rearrangement joins TRBV7-7 to TRBJ2-2; 10 bases map to TRBD1. Losses at the gene ends were 3 bases for V and 8 bases for J; bases not matched to a gene: 3. The length of the CDR3 is 14 residues. Germline CDR1 reads SSHAT; CDR2 reads FNYEAQ (reference sequence). This chain's CDR3 is CASSLGQGKGELFF. CDR3 coding DNA: TGTGCCAGCAGCTTGGGACAGGGGAAAGGGGAGCTGTTTTTT.

V gene TRBV10-1 combines with J gene TRBJ2-3, with 9 bases identical to TRBD2. This CDR3 has 17 residues. The germline V gene has CDR1 WNHNN and CDR2 SYGVQD (reference sequence). With 5 bases clipped from V and 1 base from J, the junction kept 10 bases outside the gene matches. The CDR3: CASSSTRRLAGTDTQYF. CDR3 coding DNA: TGCGCCAGCAGTTCCACTCGTCGACTAGCGGGCACAGATACGCAGTATTTT.

This clone was recorded once. This sequence joins TRBV5-6 and TRBJ1-5; 8 bases align to TRBD1. Germline lookup yields CDR1 SGHDT and CDR2 YYEEEE. V trimming: 2 bases; J trimming: 5 bases; junction bases outside the gene matches: 6. The CDR3 is 15 amino acids. For the CDR3, the DNA is TGTGCCAGCAGCTTTATGGACAGGGACGATCAGCCCCAGCATTTT. This encodes CASSFMDRDDQPQHF.

In its sample, this clone ranks as medium-sized (0.01 to 0.1%). The genes are TRBV4-3 and TRBJ1-2, with 8 positions matching TRBD1. The CDR3 has 13 amino acids. Trimming at V came to 3 bases and at J to 7 bases, leaving 4 bases not matched to a gene. From germline, CDR1 is LGHNA and CDR2 YSLEER. The CDR3 is CASSQDRAGGYTF. As DNA, the CDR3 is TGCGCCAGCAGCCAGGACAGGGCGGGTGGCTACACCTTC.